Each of the 3 T cell receptor beta chains below was sequenced from the same sample in a study of PD-L1 blockade in urothelial cancer. Described time point: pretreatment peripheral blood. Clones were read by immunoSEQ multiplex PCR, and TCRdb kept only the in-frame ones, dropping some. The sample contains tens of thousands of clones, around 79% of which appear only once. Source: PBMCs, taken around atezolizumab (anti-PD-L1) treatment. The receptors shown here come from a man between 65 and 79 years old with urothelial cancer.

The chain couples TRBV6-1 to TRBJ2-7; D unresolved. The germline V gene has CDR1 MNHNS and CDR2 SASEGT. The CDR3 length is 11 residues. Trimming took 4 bases from V and 2 from J, leaving 3 bases between them. The CDR3 spells CASSATYEQYF. The CDR3 DNA sequence: TGTGCCAGCAGTGCCACCTACGAGCAGTACTTC.

The chain carries TRBV4-1 and TRBJ2-5; 10 nucleotides align to TRBD1. Looked up from germline, CDR1 is MGHRA and CDR2 is YSYEKL. This CDR3 comprises 15 residues. Trimming removed 5 bases from V and 5 bases from J; junction bases left unmatched: 8. The CDR3 is CASSYRQGATETQYF. The CDR3 nucleotides are TGCGCCAGCAGCTACCGACAGGGGGCAACGGAGACCCAGTACTTC.

This sequence joins TRBV5-4 and TRBJ1-2; TRBD1 is a possible D gene (6 bases). The CDR3 runs to 16 residues. CDR1 SGHNT and CDR2 YYREEE come from the germline V gene (reference sequence). Trimming removed 0 bases from V and 2 bases from J, with 14 bases in between. CDR3: CASSLGGGVGNYGYTF. The CDR3 DNA sequence: TGTGCCAGCAGCTTGGGAGGGGGGGTTGGGAACTATGGCTACACCTTC. The variable domain in full, with the rest retrieved from reference TRBV5-4 and TRBJ1-2, is ETGVTQSPTHLIKTRGQQVTLRCSSQSGHNTVSWYQQALGQGPQFIFQYYREEENGRGNFPPRFSGLQFPNYSSELNVNALELDDSALYLCASSLGGGVGNYGYTFGSGTRLTVV.